This TCR beta chain was recovered during a study of early T cells in non-severe SARS-CoV-2 infection. Study-level information: Unsorted whole blood bulk RNA was sequenced, with unpaired chains. Study results and limitations: Lookups in VDJdb leaned toward anti-spike CD8 responses and missed private and CD4 specificities.

The TCR library protocol was used to attach unique molecular identifiers. These identifiers were attached to individual cDNA molecules. TCRdb reanalysed the 5' RACE reads using MiXCR and keeps one entry per CDR3 protein. The sample lists approximately 71,000 distinct CDR3 sequences; around 15% were seen once. This clonotype has at least ten counts. Its antigen is not known. The V gene lost 6 bases and the J gene lost 3 bases, with 8 bases spanning the gap. From germline, CDR1 is SGHTA and CDR2 FQGNSA. The CDR3 covers 12 residues. This receptor was obtained from an adult who was a healthcare worker with PCR-confirmed SARS-CoV-2 infection or an uninfected control (not recorded which). The chain joins TRBV7-2 to TRBJ1-1; no clear D gene. The sequenced sample was whole blood. CDR3 protein: CASRLRHTEAFF. CDR3 nucleotides: TGTGCCAGCAGGCTACGTCACACTGAAGCTTTCTTT.